The 16 T cell receptor beta chains given below trace back to one sample, sequenced in a study of tumor and adjacent non-tumor tissue in lung cancer. The library came from three nested PCR rounds adapted from ARM-PCR protocols. TCRdb used MiXCR to reprocess the multiplex PCR reads, holding one entry per CDR3 protein. The sample lists 75,000 to 95,000 distinct CDR3 sequences, approximately 73% seen once, with about a fifth in the top ten. This sample's RNA came from whole unsorted tissue. This non-tumor lung sample came from over 3 cm beyond the tumor edge. Sequences were obtained from distant non-tumor lung tissue. These receptors came from a woman between 45 and 65 years old with non-small cell lung cancer.

The chain employs TRBV29-1 and TRBJ1-4; D gene ambiguous. CDR3 length equals 13 residues. CDR1 is SQVTM, CDR2 ANQGSEA, per germline. As DNA, the CDR3 is TGCATCGGGTTTGAGGCTCCTAATGAAAAACTGTTTTTT. Translating gives CIGFEAPNEKLFF. Full variable domain (remainder filled in from reference TRBV29-1 and TRBJ1-4): SAVISQKPSRDICQRGTSLTIQCQVDSQVTMMFWYRQQPGQSLTLIATANQGSEATYESGFVIDKFPISRPNLTFSTLTVSNMSPEDSSIYLCIGFEAPNEKLFFGSGTQLSVL.

V usage is TRBV2 and J usage is TRBJ1-5, with 9 bases aligning to TRBD1. J lost 0 bases, V lost 6 bases, and 12 bases had no gene match. CDR3 length: 18 residues. Germline V gene lookup returns CDR1 SNHLY and CDR2 FYNNEI. For the CDR3, the DNA is TGTGCCAGCAGGCCCGGGACAGGGTTAGATCTTAGCAATCAGCCCCAGCATTTT. It codes for CASRPGTGLDLSNQPQHF.

With regard to this clonotype: Germline is not matched at one junction end, which may reflect a read error. The chain couples TRBV20-1 to TRBJ2-7, with D maybe TRBD1 (6 bases). The CDR3 covers 15 residues. Looked up from germline, CDR1 is DFQATT and CDR2 is SNEGSKA (reference sequence). This chain's CDR3 is CSARDPGQSSYEEYF. The CDR3 DNA sequence: TGCAGTGCTAGAGATCCAGGACAGTCTTCCTACGAGGAGTACTTC.

Note on this clonotype: This may be a read error, as it is one base from a much larger clone. The V gene is TRBV30, the J gene TRBJ2-1, with unresolved D. Germline CDR1 GTSNPN, CDR2 SVGIG (reference sequence). The CDR3 spans 11 residues. The CDR3 DNA sequence: TGTGCCTGGAGGAAACACAATGAGCCGTTCTTC. Amino acid sequence: CAWRKHNEPFF.

On this clonotype: A single base separates this from a much larger clone, so it may be a read error. The chain is built from TRBV24-1 and TRBJ2-3, with D unclear. The CDR3 spans 15 residues. V was pared by 0 bases and J by 2 bases, with 8 bases between. The germline CDR1 and CDR2 sequences are KGHDR and SFDVKD. CDR3 amino acids: CATSDLSGHTDTQYF. The CDR3 DNA sequence: TGTGCCACCAGTGATTTGTCTGGGCACACAGATACGCAGTATTTT.

The genes are TRBV28 and TRBJ2-7; 8 bases are a match to TRBD2. The CDR3 loop spans 13 amino acids. Germline CDR1 MDHEN, CDR2 SYDVKM. Trimming took 5 bases from V and 5 from J; bases not matched to a gene: 5. This CDR3 is CASSNSGMDEQYF. CDR3 nucleotides: TGTGCCAGCAGTAATAGCGGGATGGACGAGCAGTACTTC.

For this clonotype: Lacking the conserved final phenylalanine or tryptophan, this CDR3 likely reflects a read error. The chain couples TRBV30 to TRBJ2-1, with TRBD2 matching 8 bases. V gave up 3 bases and J gave up 9 bases; unmatched junction bases: 4. This CDR3 has 12 amino acids. CDR1 is GTSNPN and CDR2 is SVGIG in the germline V gene (reference sequence). CDR3 sequence (DNA): TGTGCCTGGAGGAGACTAGCGTTTGAGCAGTTCTCC. This codes for CAWRRLAFEQFS.

This clonotype occurred a few times. Lacking the conserved final phenylalanine or tryptophan, this CDR3 likely reflects a read error. The chain couples TRBV5-5 to TRBJ1-2; TRBD1 is a possible D gene (5 bases). The CDR3 is made up of 14 amino acids. Germline V CDR1 and CDR2: SGHKS, YYEKEE (reference sequence). V lost 5 bases and J 4 bases, leaving 15 bases between the germline ends. The CDR3 nucleotides are TGTGCCAGCAGTTTCCCGGGGGGTCGCTATGGCTACACCCTC. As protein: CASSFPGGRYGYTL.

A word on this clonotype: Its ends do not fully match the called genes, so a read error is possible. The rearrangement uses TRBV6-2 or TRBV6-3 and TRBJ2-7, with 7 bases identical to TRBD2. Looked up from germline, CDR1 is MNHEY and CDR2 is SVGEGT. The CDR3 has 15 amino acids. As DNA, the CDR3 is TGTGCCAGCAGTATCGGGCTAGCGGAAGTAGCCGAGCAGTATTTC. This sequence encodes CASSIGLAEVAEQYF.

The chain uses TRBV4-2 and TRBJ2-6; D unresolved. Germline CDR1 reads LGHNA; CDR2 reads YNFKEQ. The CDR3 runs 16 residues. Deletions cut 9 bases from V and 0 bases from J, with 15 bases between. The CDR3 sequence is CASNQDTNSGANVLTF. CDR3 bases: TGTGCCAGTAACCAAGATACAAACTCTGGGGCCAACGTCCTGACTTTC.

Points on this clonotype: One end of the junction varies from germline; a read error may be responsible. The chain links TRBV6-5 to TRBJ1-1, with TRBD1 as a possible D gene (6 bases). Germline CDR1 is MNHEY and CDR2 is SVGAGI. This CDR3 has 13 amino acids. This CDR3 is CAGSLDRDTQAFF. The CDR3 nucleotides are TGTGCCGGCAGTTTGGACAGAGACACTCAAGCTTTCTTT.

Of note for this clonotype: This is likely a read error, given that the CDR3 carries no conserved phenylalanine or tryptophan at its end. The DNA is left out, because the CDR3 cannot be placed on it with certainty; the CDR3 is given as TCRdb lists it. This chain links TRBV11-2 with TRBJ2-1; the D call TRBD1 from the table was never checked on the DNA. With termini counted, the CDR3 has 16 amino acids. Germline assignment: CDR1 SGHAT and CDR2 FQNNGV. The CDR3 sequence is CASSLEPGQGFNEEFI.

This clonotype is classed as medium-sized. The chain carries TRBV29-1 and TRBJ2-1; the D gene is possibly TRBD1 (6 bases). This CDR3 spans 11 amino acids. Trimming stripped 7 bases from V and 10 bases from J, with 14 bases between. Germline CDR1 and CDR2: SQVTM and ANQGSEA. The CDR3, as DNA: TGCAGCGCCCAATTAACAGGGGAGCAGTTCTTC. Translating gives CSAQLTGEQFF.

The chain carries TRBV5-6 and TRBJ2-4; possibly TRBD1 or TRBD2 for D (5 bases each). The CDR3 has 20 residues. Trimming took 4 bases from V and 6 from J, leaving 32 bases between them. The germline CDR1 and CDR2 sequences are SGHDT and YYEEEE. The CDR3 spells CASSLNMRGTRQGVRNIQYF. The CDR3 DNA sequence: TGTGCCAGCAGCCTCAACATGAGGGGTACCCGCCAAGGAGTCAGAAACATTCAGTACTTC.

As regards this clonotype: Its ends do not fully match the called genes, so a read error is possible. V gene TRBV6-5 combines with J gene TRBJ1-1; no clear D gene. Germline CDR1 MNHEY, CDR2 SVGAGI. The CDR3 runs to 14 residues. CDR3 amino acids: CASSLLFGNIEAFF. DNA of the CDR3: TGTGCCAGCAGTCTATTATTCGGGAACATTGAAGCTTTCTTT.

Of note for this clonotype: The junction does not match germline at one end; this may be a read error. The CDR3 region has the DNA TGTGTCAGCAGGCGGCAGGGCGAACAGTACTTC. This sequence encodes CVSRRQGEQYF. The chain combines TRBV6-5 with TRBJ2-7; maybe TRBD1 (5 bases). Germline V gene lookup returns CDR1 MNHEY and CDR2 SVGAGI. CDR3 length equals 11 residues.